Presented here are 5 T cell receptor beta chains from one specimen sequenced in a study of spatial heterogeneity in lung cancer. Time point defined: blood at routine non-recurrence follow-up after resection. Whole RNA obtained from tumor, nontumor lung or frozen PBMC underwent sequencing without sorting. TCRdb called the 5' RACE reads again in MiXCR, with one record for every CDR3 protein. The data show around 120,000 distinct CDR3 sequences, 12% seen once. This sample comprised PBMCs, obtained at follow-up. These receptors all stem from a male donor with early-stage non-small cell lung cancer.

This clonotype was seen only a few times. CDR3 region: CASTHPVLPSYEQYF. For the CDR3, the DNA is TGTGCCAGCACCCACCCGGTCCTACCCAGTTACGAGCAGTACTTC. V and J are TRBV6-4 and TRBJ2-7, with unresolved D. CDR3 length: 15 amino acids. CDR1 and CDR2 (germline): MRHNA, SNTAGT. The ends were cut back, 7 bases at V and 4 bases at J, with 20 bases in the middle.

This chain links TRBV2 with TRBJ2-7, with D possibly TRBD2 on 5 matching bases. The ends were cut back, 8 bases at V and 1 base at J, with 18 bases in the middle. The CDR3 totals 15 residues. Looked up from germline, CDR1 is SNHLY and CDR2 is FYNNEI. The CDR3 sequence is CASERAIDLSYEQYF. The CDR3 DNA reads TGTGCCAGCGAGAGGGCTATTGATTTGTCCTACGAGCAGTACTTC. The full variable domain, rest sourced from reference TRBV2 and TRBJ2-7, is EPEVTQTPSHQVTQMGQEVILRCVPISNHLYFYWYRQILGQKVEFLVSFYNNEISEKSEIFDDQFSVERPDGSNFTLKIRSTKLEDSAMYFCASERAIDLSYEQYFGPGTRLTVT.

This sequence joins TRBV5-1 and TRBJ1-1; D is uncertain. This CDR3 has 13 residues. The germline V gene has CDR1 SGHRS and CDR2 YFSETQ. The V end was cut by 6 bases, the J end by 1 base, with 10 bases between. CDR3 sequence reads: CASTQRGNTEAFF. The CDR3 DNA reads TGCGCCAGCACCCAGCGAGGGAACACTGAAGCTTTCTTT.

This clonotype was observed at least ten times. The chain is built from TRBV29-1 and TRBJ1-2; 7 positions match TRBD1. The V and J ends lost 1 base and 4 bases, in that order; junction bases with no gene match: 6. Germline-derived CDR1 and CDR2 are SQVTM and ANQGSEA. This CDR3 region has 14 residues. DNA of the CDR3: TGCAGCGTTGAAGGGCAGGGGGAACGCTATGGCTACACCTTC. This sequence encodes CSVEGQGERYGYTF.

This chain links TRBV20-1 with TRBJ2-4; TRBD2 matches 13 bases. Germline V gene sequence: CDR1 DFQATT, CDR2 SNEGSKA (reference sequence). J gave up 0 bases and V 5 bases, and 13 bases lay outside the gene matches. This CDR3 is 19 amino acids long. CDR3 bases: TGCAGTGCTTCTCCGACTAGCGGGGGGCCTTTTATAGCCAAAAACATTCAGTACTTC. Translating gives CSASPTSGGPFIAKNIQYF.